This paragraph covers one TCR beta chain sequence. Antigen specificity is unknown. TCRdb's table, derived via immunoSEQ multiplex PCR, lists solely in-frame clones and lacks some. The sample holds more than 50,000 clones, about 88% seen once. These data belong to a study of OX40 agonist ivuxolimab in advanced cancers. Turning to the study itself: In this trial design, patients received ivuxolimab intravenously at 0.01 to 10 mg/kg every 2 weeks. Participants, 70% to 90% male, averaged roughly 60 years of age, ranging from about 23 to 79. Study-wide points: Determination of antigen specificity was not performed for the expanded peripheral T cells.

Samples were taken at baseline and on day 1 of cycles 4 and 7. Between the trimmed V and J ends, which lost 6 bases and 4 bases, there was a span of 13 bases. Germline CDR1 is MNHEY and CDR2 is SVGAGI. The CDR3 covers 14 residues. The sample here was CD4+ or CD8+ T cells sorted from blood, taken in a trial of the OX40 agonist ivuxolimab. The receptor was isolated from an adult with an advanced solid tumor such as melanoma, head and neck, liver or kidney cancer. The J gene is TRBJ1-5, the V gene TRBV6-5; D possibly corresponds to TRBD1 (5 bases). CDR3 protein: CASRLRVLNQPQHF. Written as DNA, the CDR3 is TGTGCCAGCAGACTCAGGGTTCTGAATCAGCCCCAGCATTTT.